Presented here are 27 T cell receptor beta chains from one specimen sequenced in a study of shared clonotypes between healthy human individuals. Generated by immunoSEQ multiplex PCR, the TCRdb table keeps only in-frame clones and is missing some. Of about 2.4 million clones in the sample, 93% were seen once. The sample comprised naive CD4+ T cells from PBMCs. Subset of the sample: CD45RA+ positively selected. Every receptor here comes from a man aged 18 to 30 in good health. Some clones in this sample may be carry-over from other donors' samples.

Only a few counts were recorded for this clone. The sample has other DNA sequences that encode this CDR3 too. The gene calls are TRBV19 and TRBJ1-5; D is undetermined. V gave up 3 bases and J gave up 1 base, with 10 bases separating them. The CDR3 has 15 amino acids. From germline, CDR1 is LNHDA and CDR2 SQIVND (reference sequence). CDR3 nucleotides: TGTGCCAGTAGTATTCTGGGTGGAAGCAATCAGCCCCAGCATTTT. Translating gives CASSILGGSNQPQHF.

The table lists this clone with a few counts. The V gene is TRBV30, the J gene TRBJ1-5; 7 bases agree with TRBD1. The V gene end was trimmed by 2 bases and the J gene end by 5 bases; junction bases not matched to a gene: 9. The CDR3 covers 15 residues. Germline CDR1 reads GTSNPN; CDR2 reads SVGIG (reference sequence). CDR3 amino acids: CAWSLAGTVDQPQHF. Here the CDR3 DNA reads TGTGCCTGGAGTCTGGCGGGGACAGTTGATCAGCCCCAGCATTTT.

This clone was detected once. The sample holds other DNA sequences that translate to the same CDR3. The genes are TRBV28 and TRBJ2-7; D may be TRBD1 (5 bases). Germline V CDR1 and CDR2: MDHEN, SYDVKM. The CDR3 loop spans 12 amino acids. V lost 5 bases to trimming and J lost 3 bases, with 8 bases between them. The chain's CDR3 is CASSAGFYEQYF. Here the CDR3 DNA reads TGTGCCAGCAGTGCAGGGTTCTACGAGCAGTACTTC. Based on the CDR3 plus reference TRBV28 and TRBJ2-7, the full variable domain is DVKVTQSSRYLVKRTGEKVFLECVQDMDHENMFWYRQDPGLGLRLIYFSYDVKMKEKGDIPEGYSVSREKKERFSLILESASTNQTSMYLCASSAGFYEQYFGPGTRLTVT.

The chain links TRBV19 to TRBJ1-4; 8 positions match TRBD1. V gave up 5 bases and J gave up 1 base; unmatched junction bases: 6. Germline loops: CDR1 LNHDA, CDR2 SQIVND (reference sequence). The CDR3 runs to 16 residues. The CDR3 nucleotides are TGTGCCAGTAGTTTGCCAGGGGGCGGAACTAATGAAAAACTGTTTTTT. Its protein product is CASSLPGGGTNEKLFF.

V usage is TRBV5-1 and J usage is TRBJ1-1, with a weak D call TRBD1 (5 bases). Trimming left V 1 base short and J 7 bases short, with 17 bases between. Germline CDR1 reads SGHRS; CDR2 reads YFSETQ. The CDR3 is made up of 15 amino acids. The CDR3 loop reads CASSLQVGLGFEAFF. CDR3 coding DNA: TGCGCCAGCAGCTTGCAGGTGGGGCTTGGTTTTGAAGCTTTCTTT.

This rearrangement joins TRBV5-1 to TRBJ2-5; TRBD2 agrees at 9 bases. The closer fit of TRBJ2-7 to the DNA end suggests the J call may be wrong. There are 15 residues in the CDR3. Per the germline V gene, CDR1 is SGHRS and CDR2 is YFSETQ. CDR3 in amino acids: CASSLGLAVSYEQYF. Written as DNA, the CDR3 is TGCGCCAGCAGCTTGGGACTAGCGGTGAGCTACGAGCAGTACTTC.

The rearrangement uses TRBV30 and TRBJ2-5, with D perhaps matching TRBD2 (6 bases). V was trimmed by 3 bases and J by 2 bases, leaving 16 bases between them. This CDR3 is built from 15 residues. The germline gives CDR1 GTSNPN, CDR2 SVGIG (reference sequence). The CDR3: CAWSTGLGRQETQYF. The CDR3 DNA sequence: TGTGCCTGGAGCACCGGACTGGGGAGGCAAGAGACCCAGTACTTC. The full variable domain, in which reference TRBV30 and TRBJ2-5 provide the parts outside the CDR3, is SQTIHQWPATLVQPVGSPLSLECTVEGTSNPNLYWYRQAAGRGLQLLFYSVGIGQISSEVPQNLSASRPQDRQFILSSKKLLLSDSGFYLCAWSTGLGRQETQYFGPGTRLLVL.

To note about this clone: Distinct nucleotide sequences in the sample also encode this CDR3. This chain connects TRBV14 to TRBJ2-6; 7 nucleotides align to TRBD1. Germline V gene data show CDR1 as SGHDN and CDR2 as FVKESK. The trim removed 4 bases at V and 13 bases at J, leaving 10 bases unmatched. The CDR3 length is 14 residues. In DNA, the CDR3 is TGTGCCAGCAGCCCACTCCGAGGACAGGAGGTCCTGACTTTC. It translates to CASSPLRGQEVLTF.

This chain links TRBV5-8 with TRBJ2-7, with D unclear. The CDR3 spans 13 residues. Germline V CDR1 and CDR2: SGHTS, YDEGEE. Trimming cost V 1 base and J 7 bases, with 12 bases left between them. CDR3 nucleotides: TGTGCCAGCAGCTTGTCCGGTTCTGGGGAGCAGTACTTC. Its protein product is CASSLSGSGEQYF.

The chain combines TRBV15 with TRBJ1-1; the D gene is possibly TRBD1 (5 bases). Trimming left V 5 bases short and J 3 bases short, with 13 bases between. CDR1 is LNHNV, CDR2 YYDKDF, per germline (reference sequence). This CDR3 region has 14 residues. CDR3 sequence (DNA): TGTGCCACCAGCCGGGGAGGGGCCTACACTGAAGCTTTCTTT. Its translation is CATSRGGAYTEAFF.

This clone was seen a single time. In DNA, the CDR3 is TGTGCCAGCAGTTATTCCGGGAGGGCCTGGACGAAGGCCTACAATGAGCAGTTCTTC. It translates to CASSYSGRAWTKAYNEQFF. The genes are TRBV28 and TRBJ2-1; TRBD2 matches 8 bases. V was pared by 4 bases and J by 2 bases, with 16 bases of the junction left unmatched. The CDR3 is 19 residues long. Germline V gene data show CDR1 as MDHEN and CDR2 as SYDVKM.

V gene TRBV28 combines with J gene TRBJ2-2; D is perhaps TRBD1 or TRBD2 (5 bases each). The germline V and J ends were trimmed by 4 bases and 3 bases, with 12 bases remaining between them. Looked up from germline, CDR1 is MDHEN and CDR2 is SYDVKM. The CDR3 extends over 15 amino acids. DNA of the CDR3: TGTGCCAGCAGTTATGAGGGACGGGACACCGGGGAGCTGTTTTTT. Translation: CASSYEGRDTGELFF.

Note on this clone: Distinct nucleotide sequences in the sample also encode this CDR3. As DNA, the CDR3 is TGTGCCAGCAGTTTACGACAGGGAAATCAGCCCCAGCATTTT. Residues: CASSLRQGNQPQHF. V gene TRBV28 combines with J gene TRBJ1-5; 7 bases fit TRBD1. The CDR3 has 14 residues. The ends lost 2 bases at V and 4 bases at J; junction bases unmatched: 2. Germline values: CDR1 MDHEN, CDR2 SYDVKM.

The V and J genes are TRBV13 and TRBJ2-5; 7 nucleotides line up with TRBD2. Near its end, the DNA agrees better with TRBJ2-7, so the J call may be wrong. The V gene's germline CDR1 is PRHDT and CDR2 FYEKMQ (reference sequence). This CDR3 contains 14 residues. CDR3 bases: TGTGCCAGCAGCTCGGGCGGGAGTAGGTACGAGCAGTACTTC. Translation: CASSSGGSRYEQYF.

The genes are TRBV18 and TRBJ2-3, with 7 bases lining up with TRBD1. CDR3 size: 17 residues. V trimming: 4 bases; J trimming: 3 bases; junction bases outside the gene matches: 13. Germline V lookup: CDR1 KGHSH, CDR2 LQKENI. The CDR3 DNA sequence: TGTGCCAGCTCACAATACCGGGACAGCCTAGTTACAGATACGCAGTATTTT. Translated, it gives CASSQYRDSLVTDTQYF.

This rearrangement joins TRBV6-1 to TRBJ2-7, with 9 nucleotides matching TRBD2. The CDR3 runs 15 residues. Germline V gene sequence: CDR1 MNHNS, CDR2 SASEGT. The V gene end was trimmed by 9 bases and the J gene end by 2 bases; junction bases not matched to a gene: 11. CDR3 residues: CASPPGGRGTYEQYF. The CDR3 DNA follows: TGTGCCAGTCCCCCGGGCGGGAGGGGTACCTACGAGCAGTACTTC.

The rearrangement links TRBV7-2 to TRBJ1-1; D not resolved. Trimming left V 5 bases short and J 1 base short, with 20 bases between. CDR1 SGHTA and CDR2 FQGNSA come from the germline V gene. The CDR3 spans 17 residues. CDR3 in amino acids: CASSRRTSALTNTEAFF. In DNA, the CDR3 is TGTGCCAGCAGCCGACGGACCTCAGCTCTTACGAACACTGAAGCTTTCTTT.

This rearrangement joins TRBV4-2 to TRBJ2-7; 8 nucleotides line up with TRBD1. The CDR3 consists of 15 residues. V gave up 4 bases and J gave up 0 bases; unmatched junction bases: 5. Germline assignment: CDR1 LGHNA and CDR2 YNFKEQ. This chain's CDR3 is CASSRGGQDSYEQYF. The CDR3 region has the DNA TGTGCCAGCAGCCGAGGGGGACAGGACTCCTACGAGCAGTACTTC.

The chain recombines TRBV19 with TRBJ2-6; no definite D call. CDR1 LNHDA and CDR2 SQIVND come from the germline V gene (reference sequence). The ends were cut back, 3 bases at V and 0 bases at J, with 6 bases in the middle. The CDR3 is 15 residues long. The CDR3 DNA is TGTGCCAGTAGTATGTCCCCCTCTGGGGCCAACGTCCTGACTTTC. It codes for CASSMSPSGANVLTF.

V and J are TRBV18 and TRBJ2-1, with a possible D match to TRBD1 (5 bases). The germline CDR1 and CDR2 sequences are KGHSH and LQKENI. Trimming cost V 4 bases and J 0 bases, with 7 bases left between them. This CDR3 region has 14 residues. The CDR3 here is CASSLGHSYNEQFF. The CDR3 DNA sequence: TGTGCCAGCTCACTAGGACACTCCTACAATGAGCAGTTCTTC.

This clone was picked up one time. The V call is TRBV6-1, the J call TRBJ2-2, with no clear D. V lost 7 bases and J 1 base, leaving 10 bases between the germline ends. The CDR3 contains 14 residues. Germline V gives CDR1 MNHNS, CDR2 SASEGT. This CDR3 is CASIPRLNTGELFF. CDR3 bases: TGTGCCAGCATCCCCAGGCTGAACACCGGGGAGCTGTTTTTT.

The chain uses TRBV29-1 and TRBJ2-3; D gene ambiguous. The length of the CDR3 is 14 residues. With 4 bases removed from V and 0 bases from J, the gap between germline ends came to 11 bases. The V gene's germline CDR1 is SQVTM and CDR2 ANQGSEA. CDR3 in DNA: TGCAGCGTTGCTGGCGGTGCTAGCACAGATACGCAGTATTTT. It yields the protein CSVAGGASTDTQYF.

This sequence joins TRBV5-4 and TRBJ2-5, with 7 nucleotides matching TRBD2. Germline V gene data show CDR1 as SGHNT and CDR2 as YYREEE (reference sequence). The CDR3 runs 17 residues. The V and J ends lost 1 base and 2 bases, in that order; junction bases with no gene match: 11. CDR3 nucleotide sequence: TGTGCCAGCAGCTTGCCCCATCCGGGAGGAGGGCAAGAGACCCAGTACTTC. It yields the protein CASSLPHPGGGQETQYF. The full variable domain, rest sourced from reference TRBV5-4 and TRBJ2-5, is ETGVTQSPTHLIKTRGQQVTLRCSSQSGHNTVSWYQQALGQGPQFIFQYYREEENGRGNFPPRFSGLQFPNYSSELNVNALELDDSALYLCASSLPHPGGGQETQYFGPGTRLLVL.

The chain couples TRBV6-5 to TRBJ2-7, with D possibly matching TRBD2 (7 bases). Per the germline V gene, CDR1 is MNHEY and CDR2 is SVGAGI. V gave up 2 bases and J gave up 5 bases, with 13 bases separating them. This CDR3 region has 14 residues. This chain's CDR3 is CASSYKLGGDEQYF. Here the CDR3 DNA reads TGTGCCAGCAGTTACAAACTAGGGGGGGACGAGCAGTACTTC.

The chain combines TRBV30 with TRBJ1-2, with D perhaps TRBD1 (6 bases). Germline V gives CDR1 GTSNPN, CDR2 SVGIG (reference sequence). V was clipped by 4 bases and J by 8 bases, with 17 bases between them. The CDR3 extends over 13 amino acids. The CDR3 sequence: CAWKTQGGLGYTF. For the CDR3, the DNA is TGTGCCTGGAAGACACAGGGAGGATTGGGCTACACCTTC.

The V call is TRBV29-1, the J call TRBJ2-1; D is unresolved. The germline CDR1 and CDR2 sequences are SQVTM and ANQGSEA. CDR3 length: 19 residues. The V end lost 7 bases, the J end lost 2 bases, and 30 bases lay between the germline ends. The chain's CDR3 is CSARPGSHLSSRAYNEQFF. The CDR3 DNA reads as TGCAGCGCCCGCCCCGGGTCTCACTTATCTTCCAGAGCCTACAATGAGCAGTTCTTC.

The chain couples TRBV6-1 to TRBJ2-2, with D possibly matching TRBD1 (6 bases). Trimming pared 4 bases from V and 4 bases from J, leaving 13 bases between. There are 15 residues in the CDR3. Germline V gene data show CDR1 as MNHNS and CDR2 as SASEGT. CDR3 DNA sequence: TGTGCCAGCAGTGGATCGGCAGGGGCCACCGGGGAGCTGTTTTTT. Translating gives CASSGSAGATGELFF.